These T cell receptor beta chains were read from a single sample in a study of Ad26.COV2.S vaccination and SARS-CoV-2 variants. Libraries were prepared by immunoSEQ multiplex PCR; TCRdb keeps only in-frame clonotypes and omits some of them. The profile shows about half a million clones, approximately 90% of them singletons. The material was peripheral blood, obtained in a trial of Ad26.COV2.S vaccine versus placebo. Every receptor here comes from a person between 18 and 60 years old who received the Ad26.COV2.S COVID-19 vaccine or a placebo. Both conserved end residues are part of each CDR3. A D gene is named only where the DNA matches it firmly. A row's size may be missing; if present it is once, few, many or a size class.

d_gene: NA
j_gene: TRBJ2-7
abundance: NA
v_gene: TRBV7-9
CDR3nt: TGTGCCAGCAGCTCAATATCCTACGAGCAGTACTTC
CDR3aa: CASSSISYEQYF

d_gene: NA
j_gene: TRBJ2-7
abundance: once
v_gene: TRBV23-1
CDR3nt: TGCGCCAGCAGTCAATCTCCAGGACACTACGAGCAGTACTTC
CDR3aa: CASSQSPGHYEQYF

d_gene: NA
j_gene: TRBJ2-3
abundance: NA
v_gene: TRBV7-2
CDR3nt: TGTGCCAGTCGAGGAAGGGCTAGCGCATCCGATACGCAGTATTTT
CDR3aa: CASRGRASASDTQYF

d_gene: TRBD2
j_gene: TRBJ2-1
abundance: NA
v_gene: TRBV7-9
CDR3nt: TGTGCCAGCAGCTTATTCGGGCTAGCGGGAGGGCCAGGCAATGAGCAGTTCTTC
CDR3aa: CASSLFGLAGGPGNEQFF

d_gene: TRBD2
j_gene: TRBJ2-1
abundance: NA
v_gene: TRBV6-5
CDR3nt: TGTGCCAGCAGTTACAGTAGTAGCGGGGATTTCAATGAGCAGTTCTTC
CDR3aa: CASSYSSSGDFNEQFF

d_gene: NA
j_gene: TRBJ2-7
abundance: few
v_gene: TRBV7-8
CDR3nt: TGTGCCAGCAGCGGGGTTGAGGGACTCTCCTACGAGCAGTACTTC
CDR3aa: CASSGVEGLSYEQYF

d_gene: NA
j_gene: TRBJ1-3
abundance: once
v_gene: TRBV6-1
CDR3nt: TGTGCCAGCGGGGAAGTCAGGGGAGGTGTTGGAAACACCATATATTTT
CDR3aa: CASGEVRGGVGNTIYF

d_gene: TRBD1
j_gene: TRBJ2-7
abundance: NA
v_gene: TRBV6-5
CDR3nt: TGTGCCAGCAGTTACTCGACAGGGGGCACCTACGAGCAGTACTTC
CDR3aa: CASSYSTGGTYEQYF

d_gene: NA
j_gene: TRBJ1-5
abundance: NA
v_gene: TRBV5-8
CDR3nt: TGTGCCAGCAGCTATAGGGGCAGTTTCAATCAGCCCCAGCATTTT
CDR3aa: CASSYRGSFNQPQHF

d_gene: TRBD1
j_gene: TRBJ2-1
abundance: NA
v_gene: TRBV6-4
CDR3nt: TGTGCCAGCAGTGATATCCAGGGGGATGAGCAGTTCTTC
CDR3aa: CASSDIQGDEQFF

d_gene: NA
j_gene: TRBJ1-2
abundance: NA
v_gene: TRBV28
CDR3nt: TGTGCCAGCAGTTTCCGTGGGCCCTTAAGCTACACCTTC
CDR3aa: CASSFRGPLSYTF

d_gene: NA
j_gene: TRBJ1-1
abundance: NA
v_gene: TRBV28
CDR3nt: TGTGCCAGCAGTCCCCCTTGGAGGACTGAAGCTTTCTTT
CDR3aa: CASSPPWRTEAFF

d_gene: NA
j_gene: TRBJ2-3
abundance: NA
v_gene: TRBV5-4
CDR3nt: TGTGCCAGCAGCCGCGCCTCAGGGCGTATGACAGATACGCAGTATTTT
CDR3aa: CASSRASGRMTDTQYF

d_gene: TRBD1
j_gene: TRBJ2-2
abundance: NA
v_gene: TRBV28
CDR3nt: TGTGCCAGCAACACTGGGACAGTACACACCGGGGAGCTGTTTTTT
CDR3aa: CASNTGTVHTGELFF

d_gene: NA
j_gene: TRBJ2-7
abundance: NA
v_gene: TRBV3-1/TRBV3-2
CDR3nt: TGTGCCAGCAGCCGCCGGGGAGGAGGGGTCGGCGAGCAGTACTTC
CDR3aa: CASSRRGGGVGEQYF

d_gene: NA
j_gene: TRBJ2-1
abundance: NA
v_gene: TRBV19
CDR3nt: TGTGCCAGTAGTGTCCGGTGGACAAACAATGAGCAGTTCTTC
CDR3aa: CASSVRWTNNEQFF

d_gene: NA
j_gene: TRBJ1-1
abundance: NA
v_gene: TRBV19
CDR3nt: TGTGCCAGTGCCGTGAGGACTGAAGCTTTCTTT
CDR3aa: CASAVRTEAFF

d_gene: NA
j_gene: TRBJ2-1
abundance: NA
v_gene: TRBV9
CDR3nt: TGTGCCAGCAGCGTAACCCTCAGGGGGGATGAGCAGTTCTTC
CDR3aa: CASSVTLRGDEQFF

d_gene: NA
j_gene: TRBJ2-6
abundance: NA
v_gene: TRBV7-3
CDR3nt: TGTGCCAGCAGCCGAGGGGTTCATTCTGGGGCCAACGTCCTGACTTTC
CDR3aa: CASSRGVHSGANVLTF

d_gene: NA
j_gene: TRBJ1-2
abundance: NA
v_gene: TRBV18
CDR3nt: TGTGCCAGCTCACCACTGAACGGGGGCGACTATGGCTACACCTTC
CDR3aa: CASSPLNGGDYGYTF

d_gene: TRBD2
j_gene: TRBJ2-2
abundance: NA
v_gene: TRBV10-3
CDR3nt: TGTGCCATGGAGGGACTACGTCCCGGGGAGCTGTTTTTT
CDR3aa: CAMEGLRPGELFF

d_gene: TRBD1
j_gene: TRBJ2-3
abundance: NA
v_gene: TRBV5-1
CDR3nt: TGCGCCAGCAGCCCGACAGGGGGGGCAGATACGCAGTATTTT
CDR3aa: CASSPTGGADTQYF

d_gene: TRBD1
j_gene: TRBJ2-5
abundance: NA
v_gene: TRBV19
CDR3nt: TGTGCCAGTAGGAGCCTTGGGACAGGGTTAGGGGAGACCCAGTACTTC
CDR3aa: CASRSLGTGLGETQYF

d_gene: TRBD1
j_gene: TRBJ1-1
abundance: NA
v_gene: TRBV7-2
CDR3nt: TGTGCCAGCAGCTTGGGGACAGTGAACACTGAAGCTTTCTTT
CDR3aa: CASSLGTVNTEAFF

d_gene: NA
j_gene: TRBJ1-4
abundance: NA
v_gene: TRBV30
CDR3nt: TGTGCCTGGAGTGGACAGTTTGAAAAACTGTTTTTT
CDR3aa: CAWSGQFEKLFF

d_gene: NA
j_gene: TRBJ1-6
abundance: NA
v_gene: TRBV5-3
CDR3nt: TGTGCCAGAAGCGGAGACGGGACGGAAAATTCACCCCTCCACTTT
CDR3aa: CARSGDGTENSPLHF

d_gene: NA
j_gene: TRBJ2-7
abundance: NA
v_gene: TRBV4-2
CDR3nt: TGTGCCAGCAGCCTCAGGGAGGACTACGAGCAGTACTTC
CDR3aa: CASSLREDYEQYF

d_gene: NA
j_gene: TRBJ1-2
abundance: once
v_gene: TRBV6-4
CDR3nt: TGTGCCAGCAGTGAAAGGTTACGCCTGGGAGCTAACTATGGCTACACCTTC
CDR3aa: CASSERLRLGANYGYTF

d_gene: NA
j_gene: TRBJ1-2
abundance: NA
v_gene: TRBV29-1
CDR3nt: TGCAGCGTAGCCCGGGACCTCGGTGGCTACACCTTC
CDR3aa: CSVARDLGGYTF

d_gene: TRBD2
j_gene: TRBJ2-2
abundance: NA
v_gene: TRBV11-3
CDR3nt: TGTGCCAGCAGCTCAGGACTAGCGGGGGGATCCGGGGAGCTGTTTTTT
CDR3aa: CASSSGLAGGSGELFF

d_gene: NA
j_gene: TRBJ2-1
abundance: NA
v_gene: TRBV2
CDR3nt: TGTGCCAGCAAGTGGGTCCTGAGCTCCTACAATGAGCAGTTCTTC
CDR3aa: CASKWVLSSYNEQFF

d_gene: NA
j_gene: TRBJ2-4
abundance: NA
v_gene: TRBV30
CDR3nt: TGTGCCTGGAGTGTAGGGTGGGGGCAGTTGACGGGTGGTAAAAACATTCAGTACTTC
CDR3aa: CAWSVGWGQLTGGKNIQYF

d_gene: NA
j_gene: TRBJ1-1
abundance: NA
v_gene: TRBV29-1
CDR3nt: TGCAGCGTTGTAAGCTTCATCAACACTGAAGCTTTCTTT
CDR3aa: CSVVSFINTEAFF

d_gene: NA
j_gene: TRBJ1-4
abundance: NA
v_gene: TRBV9
CDR3nt: TGTGCCAGCAGCGTAGGACACAGTAATGAAAAACTGTTTTTT
CDR3aa: CASSVGHSNEKLFF

d_gene: TRBD1
j_gene: TRBJ1-5
abundance: NA
v_gene: TRBV27
CDR3nt: TGTGCCAGCAGGCGGGACAGTCATAGCAATCAGCCCCAGCATTTT
CDR3aa: CASRRDSHSNQPQHF

d_gene: NA
j_gene: TRBJ2-7
abundance: NA
v_gene: TRBV20-1
CDR3nt: TGCAGTGCTAGTCACAGGGACGAGCAGTACTTC
CDR3aa: CSASHRDEQYF

d_gene: NA
j_gene: TRBJ1-1
abundance: NA
v_gene: TRBV2
CDR3nt: TGTGCCAGCAGTGATATGGCAGATGACACTGAAGCTTTCTTT
CDR3aa: CASSDMADDTEAFF

d_gene: NA
j_gene: TRBJ2-3
abundance: NA
v_gene: TRBV19
CDR3nt: TGTGCCAGTAGTAAACCCCTCGGAGGGAGCACAGATACGCAGTATTTT
CDR3aa: CASSKPLGGSTDTQYF

d_gene: NA
j_gene: TRBJ2-7
abundance: NA
v_gene: TRBV6-5
CDR3nt: TGTGCCAGCAGTTACTCTGGAAGCTACTCCTACGAGCAGTACTTC
CDR3aa: CASSYSGSYSYEQYF

d_gene: NA
j_gene: TRBJ2-1
abundance: NA
v_gene: TRBV28
CDR3nt: TGTGCCAGCAGGACCGTCACAGGAAACAATGAGCAGTTCTTC
CDR3aa: CASRTVTGNNEQFF

d_gene: TRBD1
j_gene: TRBJ2-2
abundance: NA
v_gene: TRBV5-4
CDR3nt: TGTGCCAGCAGCTGGGACAGGGCTGCCGGGGAGCTGTTTTTT
CDR3aa: CASSWDRAAGELFF

d_gene: NA
j_gene: TRBJ2-7
abundance: NA
v_gene: TRBV27
CDR3nt: TGTGCCAGCAGTTTATATGCAGGGGCGGCCTACGAGCAGTACTTC
CDR3aa: CASSLYAGAAYEQYF

d_gene: NA
j_gene: TRBJ1-1
abundance: NA
v_gene: TRBV29-1
CDR3nt: TGCAGCGTTCTCCACACTGAAGCTTTCTTT
CDR3aa: CSVLHTEAFF

d_gene: TRBD1
j_gene: TRBJ1-1
abundance: NA
v_gene: TRBV18
CDR3nt: TGTGCCAGCTCGATTTATCAGGACAGGGGGCTTGGTGAAGCTTTCTTT
CDR3aa: CASSIYQDRGLGEAFF

d_gene: TRBD1
j_gene: TRBJ2-7
abundance: NA
v_gene: TRBV6-5
CDR3nt: TGTGCCAGCACCCCGGACAGGGCCGGATACGAGCAGTACTTC
CDR3aa: CASTPDRAGYEQYF

d_gene: NA
j_gene: TRBJ2-7
abundance: NA
v_gene: TRBV9
CDR3nt: TGTGCCAGCAGCGTCGACCCCCAGAGTAGCTCCTACGAGCAGTACTTC
CDR3aa: CASSVDPQSSSYEQYF

d_gene: TRBD1
j_gene: TRBJ1-1
abundance: once
v_gene: TRBV6-5
CDR3nt: TGTGCCAGCAGTCACAGGACAGGGGTCACTGAAGCTTTCTTT
CDR3aa: CASSHRTGVTEAFF

d_gene: TRBD1
j_gene: TRBJ1-3
abundance: NA
v_gene: TRBV5-4
CDR3nt: TGTGCCAGCAGCGTCGACAGGGCGATCTCTGGAAACACCATATATTTT
CDR3aa: CASSVDRAISGNTIYF

d_gene: NA
j_gene: TRBJ1-2
abundance: NA
v_gene: TRBV6-5
CDR3nt: TGTGCCAGCAGTTACCCAACGCGGGGGGCATGGGGCTACACCTTC
CDR3aa: CASSYPTRGAWGYTF

d_gene: NA
j_gene: TRBJ1-3
abundance: NA
v_gene: TRBV6-5
CDR3nt: TGTGCCAGCAGTTCCTCCGGGACCCGACGAGGAAACACCATATATTTT
CDR3aa: CASSSSGTRRGNTIYF

d_gene: NA
j_gene: TRBJ2-7
abundance: NA
v_gene: TRBV14
CDR3nt: TGTGCCAGCAGCCAAGTTCGTGGTGGACGCGAGCAGTACTTC
CDR3aa: CASSQVRGGREQYF

d_gene: TRBD2
j_gene: TRBJ2-4
abundance: NA
v_gene: TRBV9
CDR3nt: TGTGCCAGCAGTGCTCGTGGCGGGAGGGCCGGGACCAAAAACATTCAGTACTTC
CDR3aa: CASSARGGRAGTKNIQYF

d_gene: NA
j_gene: TRBJ1-6
abundance: NA
v_gene: TRBV30
CDR3nt: TGTGCCTGGACAGGGCGTAATTCACCCCTCCACTTT
CDR3aa: CAWTGRNSPLHF

d_gene: NA
j_gene: TRBJ1-1
abundance: NA
v_gene: TRBV5-4
CDR3nt: TGTGCCAGCAGACGGACCCTGAACACTGAAGCTTTCTTT
CDR3aa: CASRRTLNTEAFF

d_gene: NA
j_gene: TRBJ1-1
abundance: NA
v_gene: TRBV3-1/TRBV3-2
CDR3nt: TGTGCCAGCAGCCAACAGGACAACACTGAAGCTTTCTTT
CDR3aa: CASSQQDNTEAFF